The rows below give T cell receptor beta chains drawn from one sample of a study of T-cell memory formation after mild COVID-19. TCRdb recomputed calls from the 5' RACE reads with MiXCR, one row per CDR3 protein. The profile shows 100,000 to 150,000 distinct CDR3 sequences, about 17% of them singletons. Sequences were obtained from PBMCs or a T cell subset sorted from them (not recorded which). All receptors come from a man in his late teens or twenties who had mild COVID-19 (a few samples of this study predate the infection). Cell type and time point are not known. Both conserved end residues are trimmed from each CDR3. The order of the fields is J gene, V gene, CDR3 protein.

>TRBJ1-1|TRBV4-1
ASSQGIANTEAF
>TRBJ1-4|TRBV3-1
ATGTSMKLF
>TRBJ1-4|TRBV19
ASSIVGATNEKLF
>TRBJ2-3|TRBV5-1
ASSNTGTSGTDTQY
>TRBJ2-1|TRBV7-9
ASRAPGLAYNEQF
>TRBJ1-1|TRBV29-1
SVQQGPRSTEAF
>TRBJ2-3|TRBV24-1
ATSARRGGGDTQY
>TRBJ2-2|TRBV6-2/TRBV6-3
ASSYSWGNTGELF
>TRBJ1-1|TRBV24-1
ATSEGDGEAF
>TRBJ2-3|TRBV20-1
SALKGSEADTQY
>TRBJ2-1|TRBV12-3/TRBV12-4
ASSWGRYNEQF
>TRBJ2-3|TRBV12-3/TRBV12-4
ASSLTLSRADTQY
>TRBJ2-3|TRBV4-3
ASSQEIGTSRRTDTQY
>TRBJ2-3|TRBV5-6
ASGFSGADTQY
>TRBJ1-1|TRBV4-2
ASSQVTSGRTEAF
>TRBJ2-2|TRBV7-2
ASSVYQGWPGELF
>TRBJ2-3|TRBV3-1
ASSHSGGAWGSTDTDTQY
>TRBJ2-1|TRBV3-1
ASSQNSGGNEQF
>TRBJ2-3|TRBV12-3/TRBV12-4
ASSRGGLSGVSTDTQY
>TRBJ2-7|TRBV18
ASSPPPGRYEQY
>TRBJ2-1|TRBV7-3
ASSTSVIRRQPYNEQF
>TRBJ2-3|TRBV7-9
ASTKQGSTDTQY
>TRBJ2-5|TRBV5-5
ASRRGQGQETQY
>TRBJ1-1|TRBV10-2
ASRSPVRYNTEAF
>TRBJ1-1|TRBV5-1
ASSPRAGSGDF
>TRBJ1-1|TRBV24-1
ATSDRWNTEAF
>TRBJ2-7|TRBV6-2/TRBV6-3
ASSWPAGSYEQY
>TRBJ2-6|TRBV6-2/TRBV6-3
ASSYNARGARTSGANVLT
>TRBJ1-4|TRBV6-5
ASQGTNEKLF
>TRBJ1-4|TRBV4-3
ASSRKGATNEKLF
>TRBJ2-4|TRBV4-3
ASSQRQGAGNIQY
>TRBJ2-1|TRBV7-2
ASSPGTSDYNEQF
>TRBJ1-6|TRBV5-6
ASSPGSYNSPLH
>TRBJ2-5|TRBV18
ASSPQGALSQETQY
>TRBJ2-2|TRBV5-1
ASSSRGGGELF
>TRBJ1-1|TRBV6-2/TRBV6-3
ASSYEEDTEAF
>TRBJ2-3|TRBV7-9
ASRVNSAGVSEY
>TRBJ2-7|TRBV6-5
ASSYSWGPGGDEQY
>TRBJ2-3|TRBV5-1
ASSLGQDTQY
>TRBJ2-3|TRBV28
ASTLGGVRADTQY
>TRBJ2-3|TRBV11-2
ASSFTATDTQY
>TRBJ1-6|TRBV7-2
ASSSLVGHSPLH
>TRBJ2-7|TRBV12-3/TRBV12-4
ASSPTSGGRYEQY